This entry lists 17 T cell receptor beta chains sequenced from one sample in a study of identical twins. TCRdb processed the 5' RACE reads anew with MiXCR; each CDR3 protein has one entry. This table has around 450,000 distinct CDR3 sequences, 12% to 15% appearing once. Separately, the same data were catalogued under a study of yellow fever vaccine responses in identical twins.

The sample taken for sequencing was CD4+ T cells sorted from blood. Receptors were obtained from a young woman in good health.

The table lists this clonotype with a few counts. The V and J genes are TRBV7-2 and TRBJ2-3; D is possibly TRBD2 (5 bases). The germline V gene encodes CDR1 SGHTA and CDR2 FQGNSA. This CDR3 has 16 amino acids. V lost 5 bases to trimming and J lost 2 bases, with 17 bases between them. The CDR3 coding sequence is TGTGCCAGCAGCCCAATTGGAGGCAGCCTCACAGATACGCAGTATTTT. This sequence encodes CASSPIGGSLTDTQYF.

The CDR3 bases are TGTGCCAGCAGCTTAGCCTTTGCGGTGGAGCTGTTTTTT. Encoded protein: CASSLAFAVELFF. V and J are TRBV7-2 and TRBJ2-2; D is ambiguous. The V end lost 0 bases, the J end lost 10 bases, and 9 bases lay between the germline ends. Germline V gives CDR1 SGHTA, CDR2 FQGNSA. CDR3 length equals 13 residues.

The gene calls are TRBV10-2 and TRBJ2-1, with 7 bases that match TRBD2. The germline CDR1 and CDR2 sequences are WSHSY and SAAADI. CDR3 length: 16 amino acids. V lost 3 bases to trimming and J lost 0 bases; unmatched junction nucleotides: 5. The CDR3 region is CASSDLAAFSYNEQFF. CDR3 sequence (DNA): TGCGCCAGCAGTGATCTAGCGGCCTTCTCCTACAATGAGCAGTTCTTC.

The table lists this clonotype with a few counts. The rearrangement joins TRBV20-1 to TRBJ2-7; D unresolved. From germline, CDR1 is DFQATT and CDR2 SNEGSKA (reference sequence). CDR3 size: 13 residues. V was cut by 3 bases and J by 3 bases, with 12 bases left in between. Here the CDR3 DNA reads TGCAGTGCTAGGGACCATACTAACTACGAGCAGTACTTC. Amino acid sequence: CSARDHTNYEQYF.

This clonotype came up once. The chain has TRBV10-3 and TRBJ1-1; no definite D call. CDR1 and CDR2 from the germline V gene are ENHRY and SYGVKD. The CDR3 sequence is 14 residues long. V lost 11 bases, J lost 0 bases, and 16 bases lay in between. The DNA for the CDR3 is TGTGCCTCAAGGATCCCGGGCCTGAACACTGAAGCTTTCTTT. Encoded protein: CASRIPGLNTEAFF.

This clonotype was observed at least ten times. The J gene is TRBJ2-1, the V gene TRBV24-1; 9 nucleotides agree with TRBD2. The V gene end was trimmed by 1 base and the J gene end by 2 bases; junction bases not matched to a gene: 2. Germline CDR1 KGHDR, CDR2 SFDVKD. CDR3 size: 16 residues. The CDR3 is CATSDLAGGTYNEQFF. DNA of the CDR3: TGTGCCACCAGTGATTTAGCGGGAGGTACCTACAATGAGCAGTTCTTC.

Only a few counts were recorded for this clonotype. This rearrangement joins TRBV11-2 to TRBJ2-5, with 12 positions matching TRBD2. CDR3 size: 19 residues. The germline gives CDR1 SGHAT, CDR2 FQNNGV. With 2 bases clipped from V and 2 bases from J, the junction kept 12 bases outside the gene matches. The CDR3 reads CASSLSWLAGGIGQETQYF. In DNA, the CDR3 is TGTGCCAGCAGCTTATCTTGGCTAGCGGGAGGGATCGGGCAAGAGACCCAGTACTTC.

The rearrangement links TRBV21-1 to TRBJ2-1. TRBV21-1 is given as a pseudogene. The CDR3 covers 15 residues. The CDR3: CASSKEGGVYNEQFF. The CDR3 nucleotides are TGTGCCAGCAGCAAAGAGGGTGGGGTCTACAATGAGCAGTTCTTC.

This rearrangement joins TRBV12-3 or TRBV12-4 to TRBJ2-2; TRBD2 aligns across 13 bases. The CDR3 loop spans 20 amino acids. V lost 4 bases to trimming and J lost 1 base; unmatched junction nucleotides: 12. CDR3 coding DNA: TGTGCCAGCAGTTCGGGGACTAGCGGGATCCCCCCAGTGAACACCGGGGAGCTGTTTTTT. Protein: CASSSGTSGIPPVNTGELFF.

This clonotype was counted a few times. The CDR3, as DNA: TGTGCCATCATCTCGGGACTTCCTGACTACAATGAGCAGTTCTTC. Protein: CAIISGLPDYNEQFF. V is TRBV10-3 and J is TRBJ2-1; tentative D call: TRBD2 (6 bases). CDR3 length: 15 amino acids. Germline loops: CDR1 ENHRY, CDR2 SYGVKD. Trimming removed 7 bases from V and 3 bases from J, with 16 bases in between.

This clonotype appeared a few times. This sequence joins TRBV24-1 and TRBJ2-7; 8 nucleotides agree with TRBD1. Trimming cost V 5 bases and J 3 bases; bases outside gene matches: 5. The germline CDR1 and CDR2 sequences are KGHDR and SFDVKD. The CDR3 length is 14 residues. In nucleotides, the CDR3 is TGTGCCACCAGTGGCACAGGGGGTGTCTACGAGCAGTACTTC. It yields the protein CATSGTGGVYEQYF.

Only a few counts were recorded for this clonotype. The chain combines TRBV15 with TRBJ2-2; weak D call: TRBD1 (5 bases). V was pared by 5 bases and J by 1 base, with 14 bases between. Germline V lookup: CDR1 LNHNV, CDR2 YYDKDF (reference sequence). The CDR3 is 16 amino acids. CDR3 protein: CATSGIRTLNTGELFF. The CDR3 DNA follows: TGTGCCACCAGCGGCATACGGACATTGAACACCGGGGAGCTGTTTTTT.

This clonotype was counted ten times or more. V is TRBV27 and J is TRBJ2-5, with 15 bases that match TRBD2. Unmatched junction bases numbered 2, after V lost 5 bases and J lost 4 bases. The CDR3 is 15 amino acids. From germline, CDR1 is MNHEY and CDR2 SMNVEV (reference sequence). CDR3 protein: CASSQGLAGGETQYF. CDR3 in DNA: TGTGCCAGCAGTCAGGGACTAGCGGGAGGAGAGACCCAGTACTTC.

At least ten counts were recorded for this clonotype. The chain carries TRBV5-1 and TRBJ2-3; 10 bases match TRBD2. Trimming removed 4 bases from V and 2 bases from J; junction bases left unmatched: 7. Germline loops: CDR1 SGHRS, CDR2 YFSETQ. The CDR3 runs 16 residues. CDR3 amino acids: CASSPGLATPTDTQYF. CDR3 sequence (DNA): TGCGCCAGCAGCCCGGGACTAGCGACACCCACAGATACGCAGTATTTT.

This clonotype was seen more than once but under ten times. The chain joins TRBV5-1 to TRBJ2-1, with TRBD2 matching 10 bases. There are 16 residues in the CDR3. Trimming took 0 bases from V and 8 from J; bases not matched to a gene: 8. Germline values: CDR1 SGHRS, CDR2 YFSETQ. The CDR3 coding sequence is TGCGCCAGCAGCTTGGGAGGTAGCGGGAGGACAGATGAGCAGTTCTTC. As protein: CASSLGGSGRTDEQFF.

There are a few counts of this clonotype. V and J are TRBV29-1 and TRBJ2-7; 7 nucleotides line up with TRBD2. CDR3 size: 12 residues. Germline V gene data show CDR1 as SQVTM and CDR2 as ANQGSEA. V lost 7 bases and J lost 2; bases outside the gene matches: 5. This CDR3 reads CSAGGSAYEQYF. The CDR3 DNA reads TGCAGCGCCGGGGGGTCCGCCTACGAGCAGTACTTC.

The chain recombines TRBV15 with TRBJ2-7; D is undetermined. V lost 0 bases to trimming and J lost 6 bases, with 18 bases between them. CDR1 is LNHNV, CDR2 YYDKDF, per germline (reference sequence). The length of the CDR3 is 16 residues. The CDR3 loop reads CATSREVGQVVVEQYF. CDR3 bases: TGTGCCACCAGCAGAGAGGTAGGGCAGGTGGTAGTCGAGCAGTACTTC. Full variable domain (rest looked up from reference TRBV15 and TRBJ2-7): DAMVIQNPRYQVTQFGKPVTLSCSQTLNHNVMYWYQQKSSQAPKLLFHYYDKDFNNEADTPDNFQSRRPNTSFCFLDIRSPGLGDTAMYLCATSREVGQVVVEQYFGPGTRLTVT.